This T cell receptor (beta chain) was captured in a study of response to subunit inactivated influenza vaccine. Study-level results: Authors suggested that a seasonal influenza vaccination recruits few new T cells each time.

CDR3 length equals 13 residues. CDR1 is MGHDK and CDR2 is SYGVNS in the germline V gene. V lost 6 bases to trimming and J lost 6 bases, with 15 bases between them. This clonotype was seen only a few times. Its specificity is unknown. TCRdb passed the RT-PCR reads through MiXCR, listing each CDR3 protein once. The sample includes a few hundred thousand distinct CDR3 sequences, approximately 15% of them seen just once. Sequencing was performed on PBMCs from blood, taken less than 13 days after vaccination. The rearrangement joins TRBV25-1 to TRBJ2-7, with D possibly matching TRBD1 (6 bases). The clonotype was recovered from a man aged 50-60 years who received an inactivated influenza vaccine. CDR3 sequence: CASSSQGSGEQYF. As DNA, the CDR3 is TGTGCCAGCAGCTCCCAGGGGTCCGGCGAGCAGTACTTC.